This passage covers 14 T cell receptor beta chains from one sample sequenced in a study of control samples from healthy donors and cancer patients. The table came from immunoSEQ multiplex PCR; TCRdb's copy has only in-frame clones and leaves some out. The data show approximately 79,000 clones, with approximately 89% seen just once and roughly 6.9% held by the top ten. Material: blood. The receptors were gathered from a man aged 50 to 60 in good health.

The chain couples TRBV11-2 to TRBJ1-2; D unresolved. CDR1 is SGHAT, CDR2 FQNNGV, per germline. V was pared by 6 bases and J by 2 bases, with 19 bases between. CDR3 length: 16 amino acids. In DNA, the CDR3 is TGTGCCAGCAGACCAACATCGCGTCGGGTAAACTATGGCTACACCTTC. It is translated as CASRPTSRRVNYGYTF.

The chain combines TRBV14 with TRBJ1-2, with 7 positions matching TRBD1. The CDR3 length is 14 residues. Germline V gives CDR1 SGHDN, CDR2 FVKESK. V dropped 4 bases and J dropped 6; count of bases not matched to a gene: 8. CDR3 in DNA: TGTGCCAGCAGCCGACAGGGTATGGGCCATGGCTACACCTTC. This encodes CASSRQGMGHGYTF.

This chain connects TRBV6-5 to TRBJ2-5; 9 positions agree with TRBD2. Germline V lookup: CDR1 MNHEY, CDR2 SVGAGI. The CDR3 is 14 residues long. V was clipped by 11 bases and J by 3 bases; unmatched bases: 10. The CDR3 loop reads CAGGELAGEETQYF. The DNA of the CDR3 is TGTGCCGGGGGGGAGTTAGCGGGGGAAGAGACCCAGTACTTC.

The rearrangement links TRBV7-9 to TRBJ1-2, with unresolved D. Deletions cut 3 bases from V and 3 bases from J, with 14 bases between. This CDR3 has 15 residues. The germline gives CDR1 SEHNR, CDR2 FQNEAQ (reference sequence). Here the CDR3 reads CASSLGSLADYGYTF. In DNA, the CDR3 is TGTGCCAGCAGCTTGGGGAGTCTGGCCGACTATGGCTACACCTTC.

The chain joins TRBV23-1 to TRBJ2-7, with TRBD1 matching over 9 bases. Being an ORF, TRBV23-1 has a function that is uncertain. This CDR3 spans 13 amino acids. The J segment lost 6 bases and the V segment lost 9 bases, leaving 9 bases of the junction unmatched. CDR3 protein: CASPGQGFPEQYF. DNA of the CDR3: TGCGCCAGTCCGGGACAGGGCTTTCCCGAGCAGTACTTC.

In DNA form, the CDR3 reads TGCGCCAGCGCGCCCAGGGATGGCTATGGCTACACCTTC. Translating gives CASAPRDGYGYTF. The chain uses TRBV5-1 and TRBJ1-2; possible D gene TRBD1, 5 bases. CDR3 length: 13 residues. V lost 7 bases to trimming and J lost 4 bases, with 14 bases between them. Germline lookup yields CDR1 SGHRS and CDR2 YFSETQ.

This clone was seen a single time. The CDR3 nucleotides read TGTGCCAGCAGCTTAGGATTCGGGAGGACCATATATTTT. Protein: CASSLGFGRTIYF. The chain recombines TRBV7-2 with TRBJ1-3; no firm D call. Trimming removed 1 base at V and 10 bases at J, with 11 bases between. The germline CDR1 and CDR2 sequences are SGHTA and FQGNSA. The CDR3 has 13 amino acids.

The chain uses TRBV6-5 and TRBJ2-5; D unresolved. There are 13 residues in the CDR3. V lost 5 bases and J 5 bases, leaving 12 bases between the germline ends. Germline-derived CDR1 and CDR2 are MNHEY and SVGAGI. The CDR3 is CASSNKFSETQYF. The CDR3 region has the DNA TGTGCCAGCAGTAACAAGTTCTCGGAGACCCAGTACTTC.

In DNA, the CDR3 is TGTGCCAGCAGCTTTACCTATAATTCACCCCTCCACTTT. Its protein is CASSFTYNSPLHF. This rearrangement joins TRBV7-2 to TRBJ1-6; D call uncertain. The germline gives CDR1 SGHTA, CDR2 FQGNSA. The CDR3 has 13 residues. Trimming took 3 bases from V and 2 from J, leaving 2 bases between them. Complete variable domain (other parts from reference TRBV7-2 and TRBJ1-6): GAGVSQSPSNKVTEKGKDVELRCDPISGHTALYWYRQSLGQGLEFLIYFQGNSAPDKSGLPSDRFSAERTGGSVSTLTIQRTQQEDSAVYLCASSFTYNSPLHFGNGTRLTVT.

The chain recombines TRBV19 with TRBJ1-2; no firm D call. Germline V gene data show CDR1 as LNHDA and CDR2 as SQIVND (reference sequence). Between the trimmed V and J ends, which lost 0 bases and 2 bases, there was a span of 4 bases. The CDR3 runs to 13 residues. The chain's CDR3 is CASSIEWNYGYTF. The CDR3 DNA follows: TGTGCCAGTAGTATAGAGTGGAACTATGGCTACACCTTC.

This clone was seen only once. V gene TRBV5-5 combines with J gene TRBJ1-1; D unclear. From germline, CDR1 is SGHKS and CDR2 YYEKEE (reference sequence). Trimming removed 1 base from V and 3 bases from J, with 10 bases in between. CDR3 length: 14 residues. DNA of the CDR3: TGTGCCAGCAGCTTGCCAGAATTCTACACTGAAGCTTTCTTT. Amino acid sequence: CASSLPEFYTEAFF.

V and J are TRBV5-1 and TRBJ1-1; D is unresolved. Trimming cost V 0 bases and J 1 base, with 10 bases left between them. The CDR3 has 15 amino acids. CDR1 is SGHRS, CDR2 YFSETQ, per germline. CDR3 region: CASSLVQLANTEAFF. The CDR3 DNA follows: TGCGCCAGCAGCTTGGTACAGTTGGCGAACACTGAAGCTTTCTTT. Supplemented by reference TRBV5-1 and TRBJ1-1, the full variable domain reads KAGVTQTPRYLIKTRGQQVTLSCSPISGHRSVSWYQQTPGQGLQFLFEYFSETQRNKGNFPGRFSGRQFSNSRSEMNVSTLELGDSALYLCASSLVQLANTEAFFGQGTRLTVV.

The CDR3: CASSSGPQETQYF. CDR3 nucleotide sequence: TGTGCCAGCAGCTCCGGACCTCAAGAGACCCAGTACTTC. This chain connects TRBV7-9 to TRBJ2-5; no definite D call. This CDR3 comprises 13 residues. Germline values: CDR1 SEHNR, CDR2 FQNEAQ (reference sequence). Trimming removed 4 bases at V and 2 bases at J, with 8 bases between.

The CDR3 DNA follows: TGTGCCAGCAGTCCCTACACGGGTAATGAAAAACTGTTTTTT. This codes for CASSPYTGNEKLFF. The J gene is TRBJ1-4, the V gene TRBV27, with no clear D. The CDR3 consists of 14 residues. Trimming cost V 5 bases and J 4 bases, with 11 bases left between them. The germline gives CDR1 MNHEY, CDR2 SMNVEV (reference sequence).